This T cell receptor beta chain was sequenced for a study of T cell responses to AZD1222 COVID-19 vaccine (dated by TCRdb to about 2021). Background for the entire study: TCR sequencing was performed for roughly 250 trial participants, of whom about 200 were given two doses of AZD1222 and approximately 25 were given two doses of MenACWY control vaccine. Trial participants were enrolled by age into subgroups of 18-55, 56-69 and 70-plus years, and roughly 160, 29 and 62 TCR-sequenced participants, respectively, were included in these subgroups. General findings and caveats noted by the study authors: Nearly half of unique spike-specific TCRs reportedly recognized epitopes outside regions mutated in the B.1.351 and B.1.1.7 variants. Participants were mostly white British and included more females than males, and it was suggested by the authors that clonal diversity may have been underestimated. Conclusions about previously exposed vaccinees are limited, since just six AZD1222 recipients were seropositive for SARS-CoV-2 at baseline. Because no day 14 peak-response samples were available, repertoires were characterized only after the peak T cell response. A significant rise in spike-specific TCR breadth and depth was observed after two AZD1222 doses relative to day 0 and relative to MenACWY recipients. In the small 56-69-year group, the increase in depth fell short of significance, most likely because of low power. The vaccine-associated CD4 TCRs covered the entire spike protein, and the dominant responses fell in regions 160-218 and 743-854.

From the cysteine up to the phenylalanine, the CDR3 has a length of 19 residues. CDR3 DNA is the only sequence kept; it has 57 bases, read in frame from the first base. CDR1 MDHEN and CDR2 SYDVKM were looked up in the germline V gene. The V end gives up 1 base and the J end 2 bases, leaving 14 bases in the junction not matched to a gene. The CDR3 regions of human TCRbeta chains were analyzed by immunosequencing. The paper's processing steps were these. Repertoire TCRs were matched against a reference library of SARS-CoV-2-specific TCRs generated with the MIRA antigen-specificity platform. Breadth meant the fraction of unique TCRs that were SARS-CoV-2-associated, whereas depth meant the fraction of total T cells that were SARS-CoV-2-associated. Using the MIRA data, every spike-specific TCR was mapped to the spike region that the TCR reacted to and assigned to either a CD4 or a CD8 class. Log10-transformed breadth and depth values were compared by one-way ANOVA with Sidak's multiple comparisons tests. Here the immuneACCESS table is served through TCRdb, limited to in-frame sequences with V and J called. Missing clones are a known gap in these copies; in checked studies unresolved V genes cover under half, and the rest lacks a known reason. From that table come the V and J calls and clone size; the DNA was used to work out D and trimming. This sample comprises about 180,000 clones, around nine tenths of them detected only once. The top ten hold more than 1.5% of the sample.

The sample's time point label is to be understood as: about 28 days (+/-7) after the second vaccine dose. AZD1222 recipients whose second dose came at about 4 weeks and those whose second dose came at about 12 weeks were combined into one group, since spike-specific TCR depth and breadth did not differ between the two schedules. Vaccinee samples came from UK trials COV001 and COV002, including a single-blind randomized controlled phase 2/3 trial of AZD1222 (ChAdOx1 nCoV-19) in healthy adults. Trial participant PBMC samples were collected at day 0 and day 28 after the second dose for TCRbeta chain sequencing. In regard to this clone: Its cognate antigen has yet to be identified. Base qualities are not at hand, and no much larger clone is one base apart.

The rearranged chain carries TRBV28 and TRBJ2-5; the junction holds 9 bases that match TRBD2. The sequence derives from an adult who received the AZD1222 COVID-19 vaccine. Sequenced here: peripheral blood, sampled 28 days after the second AZD1222 dose. The bases are TGTGCCAGCAGTTTATCGGGGACCCTAGCGGGACCACTACAAGAGACCCAGTACTTC. The translation is CASSLSGTLAGPLQETQYF.